This T cell receptor beta chain appears in the sequencing data of a study of TIL therapy for anti-PD-1-resistant metastatic lung cancer. The time point denotes: pre-treatment sample, taken before nivolumab and TIL therapy. The libraries were made with immunoSEQ v3. Generated by immunoSEQ multiplex PCR, the TCRdb table keeps only in-frame clones and is missing some. The sample has some 60,000 clones, 55% to 75% seen once; the top ten hold roughly 7%. The J segment lost 8 bases and the V segment lost 5 bases, leaving 8 bases of the junction unmatched. CDR1 and CDR2 from the germline V gene are MNHEY and SVGAGI. The CDR3 covers 14 residues.

The genes are TRBV6-5 and TRBJ1-4; 7 bases align to TRBD1. This TCR came from a person aged 25 to 80 with non-small cell lung cancer. The sample here was blood, taken at baseline. The CDR3 DNA reads as TGTGCCAGCAGTACGCGACAGGGTTCCGAAAAACTGTTTTTT. Translation gives CASSTRQGSEKLFF.